The rows below give T cell receptor beta chains drawn from one sample of a study of early stage breast cancer tumors. The table came from immunoSEQ multiplex PCR; TCRdb's copy has only in-frame clones and leaves some out. Altogether around 48,000 clones are present, 80% to 95% being singletons, with the ten largest covering 5%. Sequences were obtained from blood. The receptors were gathered from a person between 70 and 80 years old with breast cancer. Both conserved end residues are part of each CDR3. A D gene is named only where the DNA matches it firmly. The size entry is marked missing in some rows and otherwise reads once, few, many or a size class.

d_call | clone_size | j_call | v_call | cdr3_aa | cdr3_nt
. | . | TRBJ2-7 | TRBV19 | CASKDRNYEQYF | TGTGCCAGTAAGGACAGAAACTACGAGCAGTACTTC
. | few | TRBJ1-2 | TRBV28 | CASRLHSNYGYTF | TGTGCCAGCAGGCTTCACAGTAACTATGGCTACACCTTC
. | . | TRBJ1-2 | TRBV7-9 | CASSLGEGVEMHGYTF | TGTGCCAGCAGCTTAGGGGAAGGGGTAGAAATGCATGGCTACACCTTC
TRBD1 | . | TRBJ1-2 | TRBV30 | CACAPGQTYGYTF | TGTGCCTGTGCTCCGGGACAGACTTATGGCTACACCTTC
. | . | TRBJ2-7 | TRBV27 | CASRLLGHEQYF | TGTGCCAGCAGATTACTAGGTCACGAGCAGTACTTC
. | . | TRBJ1-6 | TRBV28 | CASSLVEGWHSPLHF | TGTGCCAGCAGTTTAGTAGAGGGATGGCATTCACCCCTCCACTTT
TRBD1 | . | TRBJ1-2 | TRBV14 | CASSQLRGQTYGYTF | TGTGCCAGCAGCCAACTTCGGGGACAGACCTATGGCTACACCTTC
TRBD1 | . | TRBJ1-3 | TRBV7-3 | CASSLNQGAGNTIYF | TGTGCCAGCAGCTTAAATCAGGGGGCGGGAAACACCATATATTTT
TRBD1 | . | TRBJ1-4 | TRBV2 | CASSEGQGYEKLFF | TGTGCCAGCAGTGAGGGACAGGGCTATGAAAAACTGTTTTTT
TRBD1 | . | TRBJ2-1 | TRBV15 | CATRGTVYNEQFF | TGTGCCACCAGAGGGACAGTTTACAATGAGCAGTTCTTC
TRBD1 | . | TRBJ1-4 | TRBV29-1 | CSVEGTGDYSTNEKLFF | TGCAGCGTTGAAGGGACAGGGGATTACTCAACTAATGAAAAACTGTTTTTT
TRBD2 | . | TRBJ2-4 | TRBV6-5 | CASSRSGGQRDIQYF | TGTGCCAGCAGTAGGAGCGGGGGCCAGAGGGACATTCAGTACTTC